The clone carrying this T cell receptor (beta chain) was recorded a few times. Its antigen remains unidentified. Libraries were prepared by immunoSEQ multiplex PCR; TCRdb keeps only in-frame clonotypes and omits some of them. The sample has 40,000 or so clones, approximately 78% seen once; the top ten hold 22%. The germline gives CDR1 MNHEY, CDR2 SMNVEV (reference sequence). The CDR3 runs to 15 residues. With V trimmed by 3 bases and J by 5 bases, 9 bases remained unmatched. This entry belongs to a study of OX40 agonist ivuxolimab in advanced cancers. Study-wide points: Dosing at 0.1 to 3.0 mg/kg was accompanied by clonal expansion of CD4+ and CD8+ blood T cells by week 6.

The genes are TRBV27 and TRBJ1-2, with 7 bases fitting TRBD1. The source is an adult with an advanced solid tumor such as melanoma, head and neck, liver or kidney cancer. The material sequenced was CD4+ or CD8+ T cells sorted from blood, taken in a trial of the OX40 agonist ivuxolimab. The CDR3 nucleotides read TGTGCCAGCAGTTTTTCCGGACAGGCCCATTATGGCTACACCTTC. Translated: CASSFSGQAHYGYTF.